The source of this T cell receptor (beta chain) is a study of identical twins (TCRdb year 2016). In the study overall: To test whether fetal clonotypes persist, the study used deep sequencing on TCR alpha and beta repertoires from monozygotic twins, unrelated adults of various ages, and cord blood. Replicate twin experiments were performed at different times using different library preparation protocols to rule out contamination. Study-wide findings and limitations: Excess twin sharing in beta out-of-frame sequences was weaker because fewer shared sequences lowered the signal-to-noise ratio. Recombination models systematically underestimated out-of-frame TCR alpha sharing in monozygotic twins but agreed with sharing between unrelated individuals. Fewer insertions were carried by abundant cord blood beta clonotypes; a weaker similar trend was observed in young adult naive repertoires, while no such trend was observed in memory repertoires. Because the same donors could not be followed over many years, the conclusions relied on cross-sectional statistical analysis. Invariant T cells such as MAIT and iNKT could partly confound zero-insertion analyses, although diverse VJ usage argued against such confounding for most clonotypes. Compared with coincidental sharing between unrelated individuals, out-of-frame TCR alpha sequences shared between twins had an excess of sequences with low generation probability.

The table lists this clonotype with many counts. Its antigen is not yet known. No quality values exist for individual bases; no much larger clone is one base distant. Every donor in the study was a healthy Caucasian. Miltenyi CD45RO+ enrichment and human naive T-cell isolation kits were used to isolate memory (CD45RO+) and naive T cells from PBMC. The CDR3 numbers 14 residues from cysteine through phenylalanine. The kept DNA is CDR3 alone, 42 bases in frame from the first base. Here V drops 6 bases and J drops 1 base, and the junction holds 5 bases not matched to any gene. Receptor amplification or capture employed 5' RACE. For sequencing, an Illumina HiSeq 2000 was employed. A universal primer binding site was introduced by template switching, and a unique molecular identifier was present in the final cDNA, enabling accurate counting of TCR cDNA molecules. Specific primers in the conserved constant-segment region were used to synthesize first-strand cDNA for the TCR alpha and beta chains. To control for contamination, each cDNA library was double barcoded with a SMART-Mk sample barcode plus Illumina barcodes. TruSeq adapter sequences, together with Illumina sample barcodes, were added in two successive PCR steps. TCR alpha and beta cDNA libraries were sequenced on the Illumina HiSeq platform with custom primers. The study's processing was this. Unique molecular identifiers were extracted from raw reads with MiGEC, and CDR3 positions were determined with MiXCR. For each individual, recombination models were inferred using an EM algorithm with the repgenHMM and IGoR tools. The analysis of shared clonotypes was done with the tcR package in R, with sharing normalized by the product of cloneset sizes. Out-of-frame nonproductive sequences were analyzed to study raw recombination free of thymic and clonal selection effects. In TCRdb, the public reads were trimmed at Q25 with fastp and aligned with MiXCR, with productive beta chains retained. Here each entry gathers all rows of one CDR3 protein and keeps the most common genes and DNA. TCRdb's processing, not the authors', yielded these V and J calls. In all, the sample holds 140,000 to 150,000 distinct CDR3 sequences, and around 3.4% of those were seen once. Around 8.1% of the sample is taken by the ten largest.

The TCR comes from a man younger than 30 in good health. The V and J segments used are TRBV12-3 or TRBV12-4 and TRBJ1-1; 7 bases in the junction line up with TRBD1. What was sequenced was memory T cells sorted from blood. The intended sense of this specimen's cell subset or site label: CD45RO+ enriched T cells. The CDR3 protein is CASRNQGGNTEAFF. The DNA reads TGTGCCAGCAGAAATCAGGGGGGGAACACTGAAGCTTTCTTT.